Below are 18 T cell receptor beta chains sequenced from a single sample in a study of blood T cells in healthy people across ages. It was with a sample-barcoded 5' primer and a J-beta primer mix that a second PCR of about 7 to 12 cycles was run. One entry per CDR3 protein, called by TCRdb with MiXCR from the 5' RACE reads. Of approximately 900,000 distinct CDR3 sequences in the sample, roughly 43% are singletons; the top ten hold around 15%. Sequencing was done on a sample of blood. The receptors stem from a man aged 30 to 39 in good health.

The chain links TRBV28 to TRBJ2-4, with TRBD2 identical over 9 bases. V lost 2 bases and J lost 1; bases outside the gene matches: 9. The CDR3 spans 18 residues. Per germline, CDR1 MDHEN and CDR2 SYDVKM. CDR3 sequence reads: CASSLAGGIRPAKNIQYF. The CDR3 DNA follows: TGTGCCAGCAGTTTAGCGGGGGGGATAAGACCTGCCAAAAACATTCAGTACTTC. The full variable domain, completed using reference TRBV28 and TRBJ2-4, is DVKVTQSSRYLVKRTGEKVFLECVQDMDHENMFWYRQDPGLGLRLIYFSYDVKMKEKGDIPEGYSVSREKKERFSLILESASTNQTSMYLCASSLAGGIRPAKNIQYFGAGTRLSVL.

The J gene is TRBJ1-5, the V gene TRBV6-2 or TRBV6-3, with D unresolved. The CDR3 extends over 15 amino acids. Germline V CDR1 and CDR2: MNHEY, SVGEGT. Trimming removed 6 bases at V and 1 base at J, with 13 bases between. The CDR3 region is CASRNQVPSNQPQHF. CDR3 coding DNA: TGTGCCAGCAGGAACCAGGTCCCCAGCAATCAGCCCCAGCATTTT.

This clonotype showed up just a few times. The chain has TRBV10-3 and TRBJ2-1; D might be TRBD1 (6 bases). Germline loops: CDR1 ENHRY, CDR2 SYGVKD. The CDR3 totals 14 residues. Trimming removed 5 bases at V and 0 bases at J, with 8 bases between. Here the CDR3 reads CAISKDSSYNEQFF. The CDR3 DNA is TGTGCCATCAGTAAGGACAGCTCCTACAATGAGCAGTTCTTC.

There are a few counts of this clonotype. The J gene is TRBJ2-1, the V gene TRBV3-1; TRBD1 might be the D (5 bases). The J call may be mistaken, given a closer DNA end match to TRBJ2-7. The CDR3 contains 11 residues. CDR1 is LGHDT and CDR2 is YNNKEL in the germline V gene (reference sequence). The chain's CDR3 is CASRTDNEQYF. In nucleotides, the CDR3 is TGTGCCAGCAGGACGGACAATGAGCAGTACTTC.

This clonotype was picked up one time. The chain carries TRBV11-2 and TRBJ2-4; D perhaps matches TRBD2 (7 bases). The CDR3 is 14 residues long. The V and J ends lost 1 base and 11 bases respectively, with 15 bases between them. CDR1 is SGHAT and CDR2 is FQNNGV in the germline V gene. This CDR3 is CASSLALSGGVQYF. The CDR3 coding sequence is TGTGCCAGCAGCTTAGCCCTGTCGGGGGGCGTTCAGTACTTC.

CDR3 sequence reads: CASSPGGTTRLQGQFF. The DNA of the CDR3 is TGCGCCAGCAGCCCAGGCGGGACGACCCGGCTTCAGGGGCAGTTCTTC. The chain combines TRBV4-1 with TRBJ2-1; D perhaps matches TRBD2 (6 bases). CDR3 size: 16 residues. Germline-derived CDR1 and CDR2 are MGHRA and YSYEKL. V gave up 4 bases and J gave up 12 bases, with 25 bases separating them.

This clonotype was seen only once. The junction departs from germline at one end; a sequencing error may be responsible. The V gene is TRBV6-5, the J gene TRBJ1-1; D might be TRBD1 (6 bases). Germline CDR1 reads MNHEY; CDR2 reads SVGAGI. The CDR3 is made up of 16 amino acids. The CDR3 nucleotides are TGTGCCAGCCGAGCGACTTACAGGGCTTTGAAGACTGAAGCTTTCTTT. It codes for CASRATYRALKTEAFF.

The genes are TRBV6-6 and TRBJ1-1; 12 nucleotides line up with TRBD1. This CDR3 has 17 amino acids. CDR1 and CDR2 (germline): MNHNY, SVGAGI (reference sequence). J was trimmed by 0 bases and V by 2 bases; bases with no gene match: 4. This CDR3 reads CASSYGTGGPMNTEAFF. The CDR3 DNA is TGTGCCAGCAGTTACGGGACAGGGGGCCCCATGAACACTGAAGCTTTCTTT.

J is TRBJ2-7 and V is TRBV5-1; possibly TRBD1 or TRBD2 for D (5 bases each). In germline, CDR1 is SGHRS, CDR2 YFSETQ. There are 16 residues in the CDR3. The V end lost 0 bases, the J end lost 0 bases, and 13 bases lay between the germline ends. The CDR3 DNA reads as TGCGCCAGCAGCTTGGTTACGGGGACCCGCTCCTACGAGCAGTACTTC. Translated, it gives CASSLVTGTRSYEQYF.

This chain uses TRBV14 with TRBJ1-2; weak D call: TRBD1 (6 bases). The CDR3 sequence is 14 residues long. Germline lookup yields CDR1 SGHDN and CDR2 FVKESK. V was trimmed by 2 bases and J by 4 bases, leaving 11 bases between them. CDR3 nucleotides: TGTGCCAGCAGCCAAAAGGGGGGGGTCTATGGCTACACCTTC. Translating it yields CASSQKGGVYGYTF.

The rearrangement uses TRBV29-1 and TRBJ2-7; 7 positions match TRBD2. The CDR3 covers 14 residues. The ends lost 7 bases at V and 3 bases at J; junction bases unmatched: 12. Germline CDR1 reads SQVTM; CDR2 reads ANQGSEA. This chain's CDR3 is CSGRVGGGDYEQYF. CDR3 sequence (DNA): TGCAGCGGGAGAGTTGGTGGGGGGGACTACGAGCAGTACTTC.

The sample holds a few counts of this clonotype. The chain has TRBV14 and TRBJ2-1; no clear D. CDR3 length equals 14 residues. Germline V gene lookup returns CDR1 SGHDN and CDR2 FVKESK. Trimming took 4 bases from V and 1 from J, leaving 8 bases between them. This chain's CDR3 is CASSLIGSYNEQFF. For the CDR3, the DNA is TGTGCCAGCAGCCTCATCGGTTCCTACAATGAGCAGTTCTTC.

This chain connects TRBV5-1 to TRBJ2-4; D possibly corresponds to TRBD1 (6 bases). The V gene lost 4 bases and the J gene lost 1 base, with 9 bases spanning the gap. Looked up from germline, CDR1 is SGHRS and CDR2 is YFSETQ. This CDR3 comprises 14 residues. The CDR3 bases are TGCGCCAGCAGCCCAACAGGGGCCAAAAACATTCAGTACTTC. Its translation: CASSPTGAKNIQYF.

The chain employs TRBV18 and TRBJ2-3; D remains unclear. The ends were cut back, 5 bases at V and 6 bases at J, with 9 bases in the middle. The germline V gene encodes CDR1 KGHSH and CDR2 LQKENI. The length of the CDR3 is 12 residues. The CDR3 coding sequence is TGTGCCAGCTCAGTTGACTTGGATACGCAGTATTTT. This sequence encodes CASSVDLDTQYF.

CDR3 sequence reads: CASRLDRPGGLVLPEAFF. In DNA form, the CDR3 reads TGTGCCAGCAGACTAGACAGGCCCGGCGGCCTAGTTCTCCCTGAAGCTTTCTTT. This sequence joins TRBV6-2 or TRBV6-3 and TRBJ1-1, with D possibly matching TRBD1 (6 bases). V lost 6 bases and J lost 6, with 29 bases in between. This CDR3 region has 18 residues. CDR1 MNHEY and CDR2 SVGEGT come from the germline V gene.

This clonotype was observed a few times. CDR3 sequence: CASSLSTAGGYTDTQYF. The CDR3 coding sequence is TGTGCCAGCAGCCTTAGCACGGCGGGGGGATACACAGATACGCAGTATTTT. The J gene is TRBJ2-3, the V gene TRBV7-2, with 8 bases aligning to TRBD2. CDR3 size: 17 residues. From germline, CDR1 is SGHTA and CDR2 FQGNSA. Trimming cost V 5 bases and J 2 bases; bases outside gene matches: 12.

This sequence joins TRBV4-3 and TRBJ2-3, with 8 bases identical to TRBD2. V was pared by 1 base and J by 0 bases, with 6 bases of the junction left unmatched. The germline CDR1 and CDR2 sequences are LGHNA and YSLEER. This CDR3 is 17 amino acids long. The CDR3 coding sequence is TGCGCCAGCAGCCAAGGGCGGCCGGGGGGGAGCACAGATACGCAGTATTTT. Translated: CASSQGRPGGSTDTQYF.

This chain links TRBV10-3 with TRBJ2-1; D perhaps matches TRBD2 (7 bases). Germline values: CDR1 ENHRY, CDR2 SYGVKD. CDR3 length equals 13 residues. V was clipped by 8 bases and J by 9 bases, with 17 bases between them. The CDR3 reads CAISGGGASEQFF. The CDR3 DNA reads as TGTGCCATCTCGGGTGGGGGGGCCAGTGAGCAGTTCTTC.